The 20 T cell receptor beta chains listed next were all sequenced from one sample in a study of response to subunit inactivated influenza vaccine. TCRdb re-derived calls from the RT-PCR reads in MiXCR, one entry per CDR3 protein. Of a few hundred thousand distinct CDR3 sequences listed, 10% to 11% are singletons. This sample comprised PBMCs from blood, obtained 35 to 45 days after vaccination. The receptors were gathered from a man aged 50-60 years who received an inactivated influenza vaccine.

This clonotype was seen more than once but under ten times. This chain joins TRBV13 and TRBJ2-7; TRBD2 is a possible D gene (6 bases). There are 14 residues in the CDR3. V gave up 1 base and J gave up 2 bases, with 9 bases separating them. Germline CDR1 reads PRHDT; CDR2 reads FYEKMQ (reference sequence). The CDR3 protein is CASSLEAGPYEQYF. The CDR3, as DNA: TGTGCCAGCAGCTTAGAGGCGGGACCCTACGAGCAGTACTTC.

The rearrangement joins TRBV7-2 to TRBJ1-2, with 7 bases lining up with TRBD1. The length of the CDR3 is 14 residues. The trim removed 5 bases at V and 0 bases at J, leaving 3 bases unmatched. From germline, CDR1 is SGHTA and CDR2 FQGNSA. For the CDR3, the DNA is TGTGCCAGCAGCCAGGGACAGTCTAACTATGGCTACACCTTC. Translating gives CASSQGQSNYGYTF.

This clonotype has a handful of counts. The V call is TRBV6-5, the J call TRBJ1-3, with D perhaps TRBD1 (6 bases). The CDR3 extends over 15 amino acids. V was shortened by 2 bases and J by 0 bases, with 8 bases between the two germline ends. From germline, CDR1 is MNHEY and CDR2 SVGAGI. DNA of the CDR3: TGTGCCAGCAGTTACGGACAGAACTCTGGAAACACCATATATTTT. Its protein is CASSYGQNSGNTIYF.

In DNA, the CDR3 is TGCGCCAGCAGCTTAGCCCTTAACAACAACGCCTGGAGGGGGTCTGAGCAGTTCTTC. This sequence encodes CASSLALNNNAWRGSEQFF. The rearrangement joins TRBV5-1 to TRBJ2-1; D tentatively reads TRBD1 or TRBD2 (6 bases each). With 2 bases removed from V and 9 bases from J, the gap between germline ends came to 30 bases. The CDR3 contains 19 residues. The germline V gene has CDR1 SGHRS and CDR2 YFSETQ.

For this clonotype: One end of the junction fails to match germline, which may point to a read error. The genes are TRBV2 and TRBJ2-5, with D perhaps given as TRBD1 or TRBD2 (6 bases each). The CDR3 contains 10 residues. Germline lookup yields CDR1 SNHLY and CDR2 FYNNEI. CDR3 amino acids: CASRLKGEDF. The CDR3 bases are TGTGCCAGCAGATTAAAGGGGGAGGACTTC.

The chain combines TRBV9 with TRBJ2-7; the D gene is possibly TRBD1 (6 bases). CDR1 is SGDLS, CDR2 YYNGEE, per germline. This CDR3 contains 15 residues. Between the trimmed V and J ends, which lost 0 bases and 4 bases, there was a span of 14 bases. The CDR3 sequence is CASSVAPGEGYEQYF. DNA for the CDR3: TGTGCCAGCAGCGTAGCCCCAGGGGAAGGGTACGAGCAGTACTTC.

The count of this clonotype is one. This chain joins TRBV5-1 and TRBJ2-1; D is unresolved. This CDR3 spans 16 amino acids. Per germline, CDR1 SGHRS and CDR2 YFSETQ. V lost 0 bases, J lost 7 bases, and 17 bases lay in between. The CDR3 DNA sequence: TGCGCCAGCAGCTTGGAGCCGCCGGCGCGAGCTAATGAGCAGTTCTTC. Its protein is CASSLEPPARANEQFF.

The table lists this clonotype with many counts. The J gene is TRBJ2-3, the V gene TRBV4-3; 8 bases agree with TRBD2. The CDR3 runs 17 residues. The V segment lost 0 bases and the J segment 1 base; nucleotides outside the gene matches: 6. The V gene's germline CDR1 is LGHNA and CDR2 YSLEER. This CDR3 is CASSQEIPGLGTDTQYF. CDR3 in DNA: TGCGCCAGCAGCCAAGAAATTCCGGGACTAGGCACAGATACGCAGTATTTT.

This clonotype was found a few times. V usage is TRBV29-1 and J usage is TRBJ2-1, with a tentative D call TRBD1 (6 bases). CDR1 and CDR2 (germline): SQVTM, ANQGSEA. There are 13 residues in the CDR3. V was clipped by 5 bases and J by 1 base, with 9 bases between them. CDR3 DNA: TGCAGCGTTCAAAGGGGGTCCTACAATGAGCAGTTCTTC. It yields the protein CSVQRGSYNEQFF.

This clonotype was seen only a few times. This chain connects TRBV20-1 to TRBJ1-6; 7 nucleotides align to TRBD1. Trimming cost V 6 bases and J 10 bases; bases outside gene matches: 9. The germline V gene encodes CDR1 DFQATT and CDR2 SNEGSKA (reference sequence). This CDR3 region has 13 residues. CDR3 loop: CSARLQGRSPLHF. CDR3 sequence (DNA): TGCAGTGCCAGATTACAGGGGAGATCACCCCTCCACTTT.

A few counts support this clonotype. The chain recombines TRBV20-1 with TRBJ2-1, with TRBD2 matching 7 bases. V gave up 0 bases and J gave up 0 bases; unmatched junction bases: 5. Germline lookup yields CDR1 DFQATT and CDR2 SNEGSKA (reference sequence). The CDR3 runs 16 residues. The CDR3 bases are TGCAGTGCTAGAGATCGGGGGGAGGGCTCCTACAATGAGCAGTTCTTC. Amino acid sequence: CSARDRGEGSYNEQFF.

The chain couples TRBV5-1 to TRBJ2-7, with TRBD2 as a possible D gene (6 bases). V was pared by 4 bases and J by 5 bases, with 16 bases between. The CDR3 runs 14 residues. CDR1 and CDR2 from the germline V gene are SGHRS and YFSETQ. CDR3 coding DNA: TGCGCCAGCAGCGTGGGGGGATTCCGGGACGAGCAGTACTTC. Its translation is CASSVGGFRDEQYF.

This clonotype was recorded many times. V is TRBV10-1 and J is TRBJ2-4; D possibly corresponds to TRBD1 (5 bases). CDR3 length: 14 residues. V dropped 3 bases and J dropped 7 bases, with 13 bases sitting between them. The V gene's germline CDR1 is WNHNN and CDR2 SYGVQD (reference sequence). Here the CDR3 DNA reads TGCGCCAGCAGTGATTCGGCAGGGTGGAACATTCAGTACTTC. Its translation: CASSDSAGWNIQYF.

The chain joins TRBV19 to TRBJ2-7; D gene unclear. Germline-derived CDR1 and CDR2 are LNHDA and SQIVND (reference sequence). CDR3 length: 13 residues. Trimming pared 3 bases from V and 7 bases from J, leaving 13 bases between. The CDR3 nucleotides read TGTGCCAGTAGTATGATTCCGGGCGGTGAGCAGTACTTC. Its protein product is CASSMIPGGEQYF.

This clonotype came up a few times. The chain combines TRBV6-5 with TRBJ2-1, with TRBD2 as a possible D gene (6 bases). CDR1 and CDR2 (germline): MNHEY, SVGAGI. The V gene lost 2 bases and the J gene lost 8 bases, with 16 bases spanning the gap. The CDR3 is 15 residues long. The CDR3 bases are TGTGCCAGCAGTTACGAGGCGGGATCTTCTGATGAGCAGTTCTTC. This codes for CASSYEAGSSDEQFF.

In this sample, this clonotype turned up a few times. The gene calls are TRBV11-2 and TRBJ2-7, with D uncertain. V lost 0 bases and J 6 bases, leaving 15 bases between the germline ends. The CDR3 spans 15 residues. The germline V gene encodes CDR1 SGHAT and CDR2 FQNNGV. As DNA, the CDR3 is TGTGCCAGCAGCTTAGATCAACTCATCTCCGCCGAGCAGTACTTC. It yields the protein CASSLDQLISAEQYF.

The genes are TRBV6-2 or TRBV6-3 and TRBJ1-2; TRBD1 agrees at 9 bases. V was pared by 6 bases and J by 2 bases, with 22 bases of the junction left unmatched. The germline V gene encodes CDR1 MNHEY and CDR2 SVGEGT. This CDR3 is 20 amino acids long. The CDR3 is CASRTLQGAKWSGINYGYTF. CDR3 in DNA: TGTGCCAGCAGAACCCTACAGGGGGCGAAATGGTCGGGAATCAACTATGGCTACACCTTC.

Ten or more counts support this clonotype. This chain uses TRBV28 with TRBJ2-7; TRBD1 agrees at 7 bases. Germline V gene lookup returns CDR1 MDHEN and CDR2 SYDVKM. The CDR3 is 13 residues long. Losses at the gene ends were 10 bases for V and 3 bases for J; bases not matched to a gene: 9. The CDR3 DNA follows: TGTGCCACAACCGGACAGGTGGGCTACGAGCAGTACTTC. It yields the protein CATTGQVGYEQYF.

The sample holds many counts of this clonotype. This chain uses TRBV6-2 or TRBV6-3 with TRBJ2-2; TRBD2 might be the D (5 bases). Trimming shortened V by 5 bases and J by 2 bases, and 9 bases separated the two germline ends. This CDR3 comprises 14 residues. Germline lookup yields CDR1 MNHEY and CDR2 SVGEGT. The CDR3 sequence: CASSRTLNTGELFF. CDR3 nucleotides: TGTGCCAGCAGTAGGACTTTAAACACCGGGGAGCTGTTTTTT.

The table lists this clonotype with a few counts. CDR3 sequence: CASTPQLAALYEQYF. DNA of the CDR3: TGTGCCAGCACCCCTCAACTAGCGGCTCTCTACGAGCAGTACTTC. The chain couples TRBV6-1 to TRBJ2-7; TRBD2 agrees at 8 bases. J gave up 3 bases and V 7 bases, and 11 bases lay outside the gene matches. Germline assignment: CDR1 MNHNS and CDR2 SASEGT. This CDR3 comprises 15 residues.